This is a list of T cell receptor beta chains from one sample in a study of Graves' ophthalmopathy and Graves' hyperthyroidism. Using its own MiXCR run on the multiplex PCR reads, TCRdb lists one record per CDR3 protein. This table holds hundreds of thousands of distinct CDR3 sequences, about a fifth found once. Sequences were obtained from peripheral blood. These receptors came from a woman between 18 and 30 years old with stable Graves' hyperthyroidism. Some clones in this sample may be carry-over from other donors' samples. Each CDR3 is given with its conserved first and last residue. The D gene is left open where the match is weak. Expanded clones get a size class; other rows say once, few or many, or leave the size out.

NA TRBJ2-7 TRBV2 many CASSTLSGRGAEQYF TGTGCCAGCAGTACCCTCTCGGGCAGGGGGGCCGAGCAGTACTTC
TRBD1 TRBJ1-3 TRBV11-3 NA CASSLVGTGAIGNTIYF TGTGCCAGCAGCCTTGTCGGGACAGGGGCGATTGGAAACACCATATATTTT
TRBD1 TRBJ1-1 TRBV12-3/TRBV12-4 NA CASTLRVRGDTEAFF TGTGCCAGCACCCTAAGGGTCAGGGGGGACACTGAAGCTTTCTTT
NA TRBJ2-7 TRBV2 many CASSVNMGVYEQYF TGTGCCAGCAGTGTTAACATGGGCGTTTACGAGCAGTACTTC
TRBD1 TRBJ2-7 TRBV15 many CATSRDREGEQYF TGTGCCACCAGTCGGGACAGGGAGGGCGAGCAGTACTTC
NA TRBJ1-6 TRBV6-2/TRBV6-3 many CASSQLTASNSPLHF TGTGCCAGCAGCCAACTGACAGCGTCTAATTCACCCCTCCACTTT
NA TRBJ2-7 TRBV7-3 few CASSPGRGPYEQYF TGTGCCAGCAGCCCTGGAAGGGGCCCTTACGAGCAGTACTTC
NA TRBJ1-1 TRBV7-2 few CASSLPFTEAFF TGTGCCAGCAGCTTACCATTCACTGAAGCTTTCTTT
NA TRBJ2-5 TRBV6-1 NA CASGSGGGQETQYF TGTGCCAGCGGGAGTGGAGGGGGGCAAGAGACCCAGTACTTC
NA TRBJ1-5 TRBV9 many CASSVTWSNQPQHF TGTGCCAGCAGCGTAACTTGGAGCAATCAGCCCCAGCATTTT
NA TRBJ2-5 TRBV6-1 NA CAICSGAQETQYF TGTGCCATATGCTCGGGGGCCCAAGAGACCCAGTACTTC
NA TRBJ1-5 TRBV6-1 many CASSHPAFNQPQHF TGTGCCAGCAGCCACCCCGCATTTAATCAGCCCCAGCATTTT
TRBD1 TRBJ2-7 TRBV7-8 NA CASSFGVGQDSYEQYF TGTGCCAGCAGCTTCGGGGTGGGACAGGACTCCTACGAGCAGTACTTC
TRBD2 TRBJ2-2 TRBV10-3 few CAIRGLAGDTGELFF TGTGCCATCCGGGGACTAGCGGGGGACACCGGGGAGCTGTTTTTT